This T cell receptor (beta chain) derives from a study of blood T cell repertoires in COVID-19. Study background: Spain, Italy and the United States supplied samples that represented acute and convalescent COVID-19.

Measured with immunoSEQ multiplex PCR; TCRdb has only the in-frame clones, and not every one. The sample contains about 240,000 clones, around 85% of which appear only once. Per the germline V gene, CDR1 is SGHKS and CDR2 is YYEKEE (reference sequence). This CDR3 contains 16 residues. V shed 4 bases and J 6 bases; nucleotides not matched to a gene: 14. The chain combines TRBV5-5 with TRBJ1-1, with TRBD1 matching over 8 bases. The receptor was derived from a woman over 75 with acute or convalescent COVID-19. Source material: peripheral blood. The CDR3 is CASSPPPDRESPEAFF. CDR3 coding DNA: TGTGCCAGCAGCCCCCCCCCGGACAGGGAGAGCCCTGAAGCTTTCTTT.